One sample yielded the 12 T cell receptor beta chains listed below, sequenced in a study of response to subunit inactivated influenza vaccine. TCRdb ran MiXCR on the RT-PCR reads and lists one entry per CDR3 protein. Among hundreds of thousands of distinct CDR3 sequences listed, 15% to 19% were seen once. Specimen: PBMCs from blood, collected about 13 days after vaccination. These receptors originate from a man between 45 and 60 years old who received an inactivated influenza vaccine.

This clonotype occurred many times. V gene TRBV5-6 combines with J gene TRBJ2-1, with 7 bases identical to TRBD1. Germline V CDR1 and CDR2: SGHDT, YYEEEE. The ends lost 2 bases at V and 4 bases at J; junction bases unmatched: 6. This CDR3 is built from 15 residues. CDR3 loop: CASSLGTAVYNEQFF. The CDR3 nucleotides are TGTGCCAGCAGCTTAGGGACAGCGGTGTACAATGAGCAGTTCTTC.

This clonotype has just a few counts. This chain links TRBV20-1 with TRBJ2-7, with 7 bases identical to TRBD1. V dropped 5 bases and J dropped 6; count of bases not matched to a gene: 7. This CDR3 spans 12 amino acids. Germline CDR1 DFQATT, CDR2 SNEGSKA (reference sequence). CDR3 sequence (DNA): TGCAGTGCTGCTGGACAGGAATCCGAGCAGTACTTC. This gives the protein CSAAGQESEQYF.

This clonotype was seen a handful of times. The gene calls are TRBV4-3 and TRBJ2-5; 8 bases are a match to TRBD1. The CDR3 length is 16 residues. The germline CDR1 and CDR2 sequences are LGHNA and YSLEER. V gave up 2 bases and J gave up 4 bases; unmatched junction bases: 9. DNA of the CDR3: TGCGCCAGCAGCCAAACAAGGACAGGGTCGGGAGAGACCCAGTACTTC. Protein sequence: CASSQTRTGSGETQYF.

The V gene is TRBV12-3 or TRBV12-4, the J gene TRBJ2-2; 9 bases agree with TRBD2. This CDR3 spans 15 amino acids. V shed 2 bases, J shed 8 bases, and the junction held 6 bases outside the gene matches. The CDR3 coding sequence is TGTGCCAGCAGTTTATGGACTAGCGACGGGGGGGAGCTGTTTTTT. This encodes CASSLWTSDGGELFF.

This clonotype was detected only a few times. CDR3 bases: TGTGCCAGCAGTTACTCGGCGCGGGGGGCTTCCTACAATGAGCAGTTCTTC. Protein product: CASSYSARGASYNEQFF. The rearrangement links TRBV6-5 to TRBJ2-1, with 8 bases lining up with TRBD2. The CDR3 consists of 17 residues. V shed 0 bases, J shed 1 base, and the junction held 5 bases outside the gene matches. Per germline, CDR1 MNHEY and CDR2 SVGAGI.

Only a few counts were recorded for this clonotype. V gene TRBV15 combines with J gene TRBJ2-7; 10 nucleotides agree with TRBD2. The CDR3 sequence is 15 residues long. Looked up from germline, CDR1 is LNHNV and CDR2 is YYDKDF (reference sequence). The V gene end was trimmed by 1 base and the J gene end by 5 bases; junction bases not matched to a gene: 5. Here the CDR3 DNA reads TGTGCCACCAGCAGAGTGGGTCTAGCGGGAGACGAGCAGTACTTC. As protein: CATSRVGLAGDEQYF.

This clonotype has only a few counts. The chain joins TRBV29-1 to TRBJ1-2, with D perhaps matching TRBD1 (6 bases). V lost 5 bases to trimming and J lost 0 bases, with 10 bases between them. The CDR3 runs 13 residues. Germline assignment: CDR1 SQVTM and CDR2 ANQGSEA. This chain's CDR3 is CSVRGGTNYGYTF. Here the CDR3 DNA reads TGCAGCGTTCGAGGGGGGACTAACTATGGCTACACCTTC. The entire variable domain, with the rest obtained from reference TRBV29-1 and TRBJ1-2, is as follows: SAVISQKPSRDICQRGTSLTIQCQVDSQVTMMFWYRQQPGQSLTLIATANQGSEATYESGFVIDKFPISRPNLTFSTLTVSNMSPEDSSIYLCSVRGGTNYGYTFGSGTRLTVV.

Only a few counts were recorded for this clonotype. The V gene is TRBV5-1, the J gene TRBJ2-4; D ambiguous. Germline-derived CDR1 and CDR2 are SGHRS and YFSETQ. The CDR3 is 13 amino acids. Deletions cut 4 bases from V and 4 bases from J, with 9 bases between. CDR3 protein: CASSVTPKNIQYF. The CDR3 DNA reads TGCGCCAGCAGCGTGACACCGAAAAACATTCAGTACTTC.

This clonotype was seen a few times. For the CDR3, the DNA is TGTGCCAGCAGTACCGCGAGCAATCAGCCCCAGCATTTT. It translates to CASSTASNQPQHF. The chain carries TRBV7-2 and TRBJ1-5; D unresolved. V was trimmed by 6 bases and J by 1 base, leaving 7 bases between them. The CDR3 runs 13 residues. Germline V gene lookup returns CDR1 SGHTA and CDR2 FQGNSA.

This clonotype has more than one count but fewer than ten. The rearrangement joins TRBV6-1 to TRBJ1-1; D might be TRBD1 (5 bases). Germline V lookup: CDR1 MNHNS, CDR2 SASEGT. The CDR3 length is 16 residues. V lost 6 bases, J lost 1 base, and 18 bases lay in between. For the CDR3, the DNA is TGTGCCAGCAGAGAATCAGGGTATTATTCGAACACTGAAGCTTTCTTT. This translates into CASRESGYYSNTEAFF.

The sample holds a few counts of this clonotype. The chain recombines TRBV6-2 or TRBV6-3 with TRBJ2-7; 7 bases are shared with TRBD2. V shed 4 bases, J shed 4 bases, and the junction held 7 bases outside the gene matches. Germline V CDR1 and CDR2: MNHEY, SVGEGT. This CDR3 comprises 14 residues. CDR3 sequence reads: CASSSLADHYEQYF. As DNA, the CDR3 is TGTGCCAGCAGTTCGCTAGCGGACCATTACGAGCAGTACTTC.

The gene calls are TRBV5-1 and TRBJ2-1; 10 bases match TRBD2. The V and J ends lost 4 bases and 4 bases, in that order; junction bases with no gene match: 8. Germline V gene data show CDR1 as SGHRS and CDR2 as YFSETQ. The CDR3 has 16 amino acids. CDR3 region: CASSTPSGGVYNEQFF. The CDR3 nucleotides read TGCGCCAGCAGCACACCGAGCGGGGGGGTTTACAATGAGCAGTTCTTC.